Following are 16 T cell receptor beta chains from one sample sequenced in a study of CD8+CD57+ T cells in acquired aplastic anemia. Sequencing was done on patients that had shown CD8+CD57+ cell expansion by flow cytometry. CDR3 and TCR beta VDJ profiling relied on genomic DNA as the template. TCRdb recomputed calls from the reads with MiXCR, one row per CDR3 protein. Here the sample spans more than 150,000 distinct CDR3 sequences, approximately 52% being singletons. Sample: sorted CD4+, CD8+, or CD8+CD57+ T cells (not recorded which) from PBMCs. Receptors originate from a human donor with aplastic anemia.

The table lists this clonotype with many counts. This CDR3 reads CASSLGAGLTGYTF. The CDR3 DNA is TGTGCCAGCAGCTTAGGAGCCGGACTGACTGGCTACACCTTC. The V call is TRBV7-2, the J call TRBJ1-2; D gene unclear. Germline V CDR1 and CDR2: SGHTA, FQGNSA. Trimming stripped 1 base from V and 7 bases from J, with 13 bases between. The CDR3 runs 14 residues.

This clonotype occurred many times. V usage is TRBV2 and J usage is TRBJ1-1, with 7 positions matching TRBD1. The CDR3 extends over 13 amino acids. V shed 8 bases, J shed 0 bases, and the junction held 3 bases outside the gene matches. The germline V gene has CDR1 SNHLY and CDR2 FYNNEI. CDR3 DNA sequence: TGTGCCAGCGAGGGACAGCTGAACACTGAAGCTTTCTTT. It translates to CASEGQLNTEAFF.

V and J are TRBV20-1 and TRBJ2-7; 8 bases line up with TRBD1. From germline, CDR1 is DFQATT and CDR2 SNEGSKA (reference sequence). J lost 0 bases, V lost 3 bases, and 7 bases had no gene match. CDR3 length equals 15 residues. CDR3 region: CSASSGQASSYEQYF. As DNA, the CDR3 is TGCAGTGCTAGCTCGGGACAGGCTAGCTCCTACGAGCAGTACTTC.

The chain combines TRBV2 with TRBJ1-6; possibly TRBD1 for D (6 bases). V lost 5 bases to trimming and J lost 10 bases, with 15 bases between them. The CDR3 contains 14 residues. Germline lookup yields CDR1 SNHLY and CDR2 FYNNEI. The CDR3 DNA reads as TGTGCCAGCAGTCGACAGGCGGGGGGGTCACCCCTCCACTTT. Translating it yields CASSRQAGGSPLHF.

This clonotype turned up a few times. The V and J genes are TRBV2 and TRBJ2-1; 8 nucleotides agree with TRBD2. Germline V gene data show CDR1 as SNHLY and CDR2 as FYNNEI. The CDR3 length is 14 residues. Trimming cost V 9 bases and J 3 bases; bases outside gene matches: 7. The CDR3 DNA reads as TGTGCCAGTGCCTCGCTAGCGGGCTACAATGAGCAGTTCTTC. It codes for CASASLAGYNEQFF.

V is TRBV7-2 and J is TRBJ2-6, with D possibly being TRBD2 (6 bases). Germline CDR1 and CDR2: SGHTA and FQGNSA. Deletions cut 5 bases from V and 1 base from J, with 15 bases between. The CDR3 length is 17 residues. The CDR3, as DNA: TGTGCCAGCAGCCCGGGACTCCTAGGATCTGGGGCCAACGTCCTGACTTTC. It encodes CASSPGLLGSGANVLTF.

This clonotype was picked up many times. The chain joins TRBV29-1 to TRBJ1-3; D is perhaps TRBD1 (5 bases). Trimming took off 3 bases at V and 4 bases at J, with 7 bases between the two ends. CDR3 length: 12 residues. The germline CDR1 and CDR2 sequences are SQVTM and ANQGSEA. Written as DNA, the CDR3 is TGCAGCGTTGAGAGGGACGGAAACACCATATATTTT. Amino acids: CSVERDGNTIYF.

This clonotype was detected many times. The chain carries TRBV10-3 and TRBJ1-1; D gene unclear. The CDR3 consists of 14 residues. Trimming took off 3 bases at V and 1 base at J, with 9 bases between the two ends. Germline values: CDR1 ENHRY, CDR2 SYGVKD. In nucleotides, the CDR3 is TGTGCCATCAGTGACGGGTTCGGGAACACTGAAGCTTTCTTT. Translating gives CAISDGFGNTEAFF.

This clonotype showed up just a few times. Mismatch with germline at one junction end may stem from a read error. CDR3 coding DNA: TGCGCCAGCAGCTTAGACAGGGCAGATGCGCAGTATTTT. Translating gives CASSLDRADAQYF. The V and J genes are TRBV5-1 and TRBJ2-3; 7 bases are shared with TRBD1. The CDR3 spans 13 residues. Germline V gene data show CDR1 as SGHRS and CDR2 as YFSETQ.

The chain's CDR3 is CASSGQAGSYNEQFF. Written as DNA, the CDR3 is TGTGCCAGCAGTGGACAAGCGGGATCCTACAATGAGCAGTTCTTC. V gene TRBV2 combines with J gene TRBJ2-1; TRBD2 matches at 7 bases. The CDR3 runs to 15 residues. The V gene end was trimmed by 4 bases and the J gene end by 1 base; junction bases not matched to a gene: 4. CDR1 is SNHLY, CDR2 FYNNEI, per germline. The full variable domain, its missing parts supplied by reference TRBV2 and TRBJ2-1, is EPEVTQTPSHQVTQMGQEVILRCVPISNHLYFYWYRQILGQKVEFLVSFYNNEISEKSEIFDDQFSVERPDGSNFTLKIRSTKLEDSAMYFCASSGQAGSYNEQFFGPGTRLTVL.

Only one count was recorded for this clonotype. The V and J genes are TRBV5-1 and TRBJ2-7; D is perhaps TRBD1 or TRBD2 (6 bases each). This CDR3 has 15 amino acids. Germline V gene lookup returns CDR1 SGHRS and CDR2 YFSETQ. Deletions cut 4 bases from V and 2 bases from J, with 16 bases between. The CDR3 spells CASSLTTGATYEQYF. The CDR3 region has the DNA TGCGCCAGCAGCCTGACGACGGGGGCCACCTACGAGCAGTACTTC.

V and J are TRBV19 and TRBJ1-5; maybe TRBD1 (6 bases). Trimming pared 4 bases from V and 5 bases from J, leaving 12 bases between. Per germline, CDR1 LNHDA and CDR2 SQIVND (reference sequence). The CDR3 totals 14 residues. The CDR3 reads CASSSGGADQPQHF. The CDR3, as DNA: TGTGCCAGTAGTAGCGGGGGGGCAGATCAGCCCCAGCATTTT.

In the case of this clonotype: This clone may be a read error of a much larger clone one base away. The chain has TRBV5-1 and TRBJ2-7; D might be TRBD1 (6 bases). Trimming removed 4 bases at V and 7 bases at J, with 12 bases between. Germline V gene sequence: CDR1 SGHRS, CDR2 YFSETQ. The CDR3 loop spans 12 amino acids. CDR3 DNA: TGCGCCAGCAGCAGGGAAGGGGGTGAGCAGTACTTC. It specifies CASSREGGEQYF.

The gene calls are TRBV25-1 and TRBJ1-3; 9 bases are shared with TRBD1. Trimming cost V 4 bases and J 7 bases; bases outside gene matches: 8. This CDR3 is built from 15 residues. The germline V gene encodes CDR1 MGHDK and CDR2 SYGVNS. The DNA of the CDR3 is TGTGCCAGCAGTGCCATCACAGGGGGCGCGAACACCATATATTTT. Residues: CASSAITGGANTIYF.

The CDR3 DNA is TGTGCCAGCAGCCAAGTAATCAGGAAGGAAAAACTGTTTTTT. It is translated as CASSQVIRKEKLFF. This sequence joins TRBV3-1 and TRBJ1-4, with D unresolved. Trimming removed 1 base at V and 8 bases at J, with 11 bases between. The germline gives CDR1 LGHDT, CDR2 YNNKEL (reference sequence). CDR3 length equals 14 residues. The variable domain in full, completed from reference TRBV3-1 and TRBJ1-4, reads DTAVSQTPKYLVTQMGNDKSIKCEQNLGHDTMYWYKQDSKKFLKIMFSYNNKELIINETVPNRFSPKSPDKAHLNLHINSLELGDSAVYFCASSQVIRKEKLFFGSGTQLSVL.

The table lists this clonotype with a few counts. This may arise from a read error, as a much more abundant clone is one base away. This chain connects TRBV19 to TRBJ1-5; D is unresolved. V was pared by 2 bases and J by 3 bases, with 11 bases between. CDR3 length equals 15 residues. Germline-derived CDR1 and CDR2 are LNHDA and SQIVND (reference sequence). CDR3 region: CASSIIRANNQPQHF. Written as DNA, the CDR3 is TGTGCCAGTAGTATAATTCGGGCAAACAATCAGCCCCAGCATTTT.